This T cell receptor (beta chain) was captured by sequencing in a study of radiation and T cells in renal cell carcinoma. Overall study results and limits: Top tumor clonotypes rose in blood 2 weeks post-radiation, then contracted.

Worth noting for this clone: Antigen specificity is unknown.

CDR3 size: 13 residues. The germline V gene encodes CDR1 MDHEN and CDR2 SYDVKM. The V gene end was trimmed by 6 bases and the J gene end by 5 bases; junction bases not matched to a gene: 3. Time point noted: blood 4 weeks post-SBRT, at nephrectomy. Noted treatment: 15 Gy SBRT to primary tumor, nephrectomy 4 weeks later. Nephrectomy followed 15 Gy stereotactic body radiation by 4 weeks. This renal cell carcinoma was of the clear cell type. Assay: immunoSEQ multiplex PCR; the TCRdb copy retains only in-frame clones and omits some. Of tens of thousands of clones listed, over 80% are singletons. The V call is TRBV28, the J call TRBJ2-7; 11 bases match TRBD2. This clonotype was sampled from a man aged 50-60 years with renal cell carcinoma. The sample here was blood, taken from a patient whose treatment included radiotherapy and nephrectomy. In nucleotides, the CDR3 is TGTGCCAGCAGACTACTAGCGGGAGACGAGCAGTACTTC. Its protein is CASRLLAGDEQYF.